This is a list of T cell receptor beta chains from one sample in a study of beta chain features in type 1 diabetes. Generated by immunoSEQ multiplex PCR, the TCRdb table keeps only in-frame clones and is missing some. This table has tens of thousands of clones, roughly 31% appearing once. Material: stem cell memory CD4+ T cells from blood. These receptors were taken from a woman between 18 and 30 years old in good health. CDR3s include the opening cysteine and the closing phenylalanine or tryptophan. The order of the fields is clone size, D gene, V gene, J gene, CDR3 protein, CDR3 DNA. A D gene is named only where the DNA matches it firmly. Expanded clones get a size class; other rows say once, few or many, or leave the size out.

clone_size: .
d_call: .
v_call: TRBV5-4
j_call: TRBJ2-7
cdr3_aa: CASSLASQGRYEQYF
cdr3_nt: TGTGCCAGCAGCTTGGCATCGCAGGGGCGCTACGAGCAGTACTTC

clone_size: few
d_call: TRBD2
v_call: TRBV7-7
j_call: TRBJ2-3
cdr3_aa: CASSSLLAGGLPGDTQYF
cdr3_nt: TGTGCTAGCAGCTCTCTCCTAGCGGGGGGCCTACCAGGAGATACGCAGTATTTT

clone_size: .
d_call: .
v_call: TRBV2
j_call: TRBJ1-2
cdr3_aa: CASSRTEYGYTF
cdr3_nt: TGTGCCAGCAGCCGGACAGAGTATGGCTACACCTTC

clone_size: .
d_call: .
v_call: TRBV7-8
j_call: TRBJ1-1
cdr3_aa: CASGSGDPTLSTEAFF
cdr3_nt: TGTGCCAGCGGCTCGGGGGACCCGACGCTGAGCACTGAAGCTTTCTTT

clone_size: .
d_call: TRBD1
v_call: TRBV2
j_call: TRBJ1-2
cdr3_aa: CASKNRDRAVSGYTF
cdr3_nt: TGTGCCAGCAAGAACCGGGACAGGGCAGTATCTGGCTACACCTTC

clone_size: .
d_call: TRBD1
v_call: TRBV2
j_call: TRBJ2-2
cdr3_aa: CASSGDSSNTGELFF
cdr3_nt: TGTGCCAGCAGTGGGGACAGTTCGAACACCGGGGAGCTGTTTTTT

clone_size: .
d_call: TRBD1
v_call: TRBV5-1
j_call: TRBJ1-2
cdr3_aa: CASSPWTGAIYGYTF
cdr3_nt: TGCGCCAGCAGCCCCTGGACAGGGGCGATCTATGGCTACACCTTC

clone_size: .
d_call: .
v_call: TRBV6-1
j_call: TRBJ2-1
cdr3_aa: CASRSGQSYNEQFF
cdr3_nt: TGTGCCAGCAGATCCGGACAGTCCTACAATGAGCAGTTCTTC

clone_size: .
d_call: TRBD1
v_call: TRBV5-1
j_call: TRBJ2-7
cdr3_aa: CASSRGDSSYEQYF
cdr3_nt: TGCGCCAGCAGCAGAGGGGACAGCTCCTACGAGCAGTACTTC

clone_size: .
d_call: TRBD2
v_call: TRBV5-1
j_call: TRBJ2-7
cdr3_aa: CASSLTQTSGRETYEQYF
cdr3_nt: TGCGCCAGCAGCTTGACCCAGACTAGCGGGAGGGAAACCTACGAGCAGTACTTC

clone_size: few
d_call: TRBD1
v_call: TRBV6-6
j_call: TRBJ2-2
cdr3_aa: CASSLSDRVTGELFF
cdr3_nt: TGTGCCAGCAGTCTCAGTGACAGGGTCACCGGGGAGCTGTTTTTT

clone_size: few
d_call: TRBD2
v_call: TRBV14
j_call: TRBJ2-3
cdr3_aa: CASSPPGGRATDTQYF
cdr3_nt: TGTGCCAGCAGCCCCCCTGGTGGGAGGGCCACAGATACGCAGTATTTT

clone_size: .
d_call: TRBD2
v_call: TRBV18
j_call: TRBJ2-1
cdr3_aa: CASSETSGNYNEQFF
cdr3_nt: TGTGCCAGCTCAGAGACTAGCGGGAACTACAATGAGCAGTTCTTC

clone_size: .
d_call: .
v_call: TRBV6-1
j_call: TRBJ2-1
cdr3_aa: CASNVGSNEQFF
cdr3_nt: TGTGCCAGCAATGTGGGCTCCAATGAGCAGTTCTTC

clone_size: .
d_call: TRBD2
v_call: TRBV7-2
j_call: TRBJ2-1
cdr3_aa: CASSLVGLGYDNEQFF
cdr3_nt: TGTGCCAGCAGCTTAGTGGGACTAGGATACGACAATGAGCAGTTCTTC

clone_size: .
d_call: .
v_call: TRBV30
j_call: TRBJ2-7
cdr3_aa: CAWTRSSYEQYF
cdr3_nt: TGTGCCTGGACAAGGAGCTCCTACGAGCAGTACTTC

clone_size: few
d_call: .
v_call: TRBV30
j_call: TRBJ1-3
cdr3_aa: CAWSAGGNTIYF
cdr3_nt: TGTGCCTGGAGCGCGGGCGGAAACACCATATATTTT

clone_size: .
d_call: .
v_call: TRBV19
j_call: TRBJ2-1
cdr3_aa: CASSGWSSYNEQFF
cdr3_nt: TGTGCCAGTAGTGGATGGAGCTCCTACAATGAGCAGTTCTTC

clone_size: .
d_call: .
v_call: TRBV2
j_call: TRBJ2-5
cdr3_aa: CASSRLQETQYF
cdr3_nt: TGTGCCAGCAGTAGACTGCAAGAGACCCAGTACTTC

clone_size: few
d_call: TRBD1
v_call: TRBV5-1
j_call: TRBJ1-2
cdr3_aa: CASSPGTANYGYTF
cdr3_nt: TGCGCCAGCAGCCCTGGGACAGCTAACTATGGCTACACCTTC

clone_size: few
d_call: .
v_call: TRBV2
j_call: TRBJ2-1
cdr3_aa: CASKAGPRYNEQFF
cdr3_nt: TGTGCCAGCAAGGCGGGGCCAAGGTACAATGAGCAGTTCTTC

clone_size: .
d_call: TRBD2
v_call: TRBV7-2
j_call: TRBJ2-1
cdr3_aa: CASSRVAGGYNEQFF
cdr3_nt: TGTGCCAGCAGCCGGGTAGCGGGGGGTTACAATGAGCAGTTCTTC

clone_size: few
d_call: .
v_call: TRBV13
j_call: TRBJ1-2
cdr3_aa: CASSLWGREDGYTF
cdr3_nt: TGTGCCAGCAGCTTATGGGGCAGGGAGGATGGCTACACCTTC

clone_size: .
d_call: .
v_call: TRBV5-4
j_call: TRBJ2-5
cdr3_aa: CTSGETGTQETQYF
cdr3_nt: TGTACCAGCGGGGAGACAGGGACCCAAGAGACCCAGTACTTC

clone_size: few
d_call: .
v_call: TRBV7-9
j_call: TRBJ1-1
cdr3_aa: CASSPSEAFF
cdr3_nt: TGTGCCAGCAGCCCTAGCGAAGCTTTCTTT

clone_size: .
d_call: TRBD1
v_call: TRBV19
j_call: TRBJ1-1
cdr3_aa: CAGGRGVGTEAFF
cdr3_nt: TGTGCCGGGGGCAGGGGGGTCGGCACTGAAGCTTTCTTT

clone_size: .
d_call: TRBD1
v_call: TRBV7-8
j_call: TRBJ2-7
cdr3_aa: CASSLAGQVAYF
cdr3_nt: TGTGCCAGCAGCTTAGCTGGACAGGTAGCGTACTTC

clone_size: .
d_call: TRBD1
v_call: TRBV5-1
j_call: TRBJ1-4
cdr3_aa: CASSRDSTTTNEKLFF
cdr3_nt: TGCGCCAGCAGCCGGGACAGCACCACAACTAATGAAAAACTGTTTTTT

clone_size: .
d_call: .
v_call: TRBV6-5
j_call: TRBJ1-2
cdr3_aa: CASSSAGYGYTF
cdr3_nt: TGTGCCAGCAGTTCAGCCGGGTATGGCTACACCTTC

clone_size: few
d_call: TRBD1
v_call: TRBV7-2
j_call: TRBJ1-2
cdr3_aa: CASSSPGQPYGIYGYTF
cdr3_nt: TGTGCCAGCAGCTCACCGGGACAGCCATACGGAATCTATGGCTACACCTTC

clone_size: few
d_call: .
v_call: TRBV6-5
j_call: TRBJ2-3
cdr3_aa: CASSYSLQGSTDTQYF
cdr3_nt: TGTGCCAGCAGTTACTCGCTCCAGGGGAGCACAGATACGCAGTATTTT

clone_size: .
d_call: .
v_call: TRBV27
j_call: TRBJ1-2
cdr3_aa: CASSPAANKPRANYGYTF
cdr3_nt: TGTGCCAGCAGTCCGGCGGCCAATAAGCCCCGAGCTAACTATGGCTACACCTTC

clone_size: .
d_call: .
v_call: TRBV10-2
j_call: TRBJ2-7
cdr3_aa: CASSERDWESYEQYF
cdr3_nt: TGCGCCAGCAGTGAGAGGGACTGGGAATCTTACGAGCAGTACTTC

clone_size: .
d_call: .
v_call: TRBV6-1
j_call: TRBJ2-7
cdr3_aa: CASSEAGTLAYEQYF
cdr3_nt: TGTGCCAGCAGTGAAGCGGGGACACTGGCCTACGAGCAGTACTTC

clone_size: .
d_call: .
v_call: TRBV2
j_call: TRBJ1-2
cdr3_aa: CASSERVGSLYGYTF
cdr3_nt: TGTGCCAGCAGTGAAAGAGTGGGTAGCCTCTATGGCTACACCTTC

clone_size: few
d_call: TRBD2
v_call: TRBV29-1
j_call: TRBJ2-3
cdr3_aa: CSVAGTSGGADTQYF
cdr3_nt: TGCAGCGTTGCGGGGACTAGCGGGGGGGCAGATACGCAGTATTTT

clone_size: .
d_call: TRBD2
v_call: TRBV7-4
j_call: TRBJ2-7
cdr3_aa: CASSLGLSSGTYEQYF
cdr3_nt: TGTGCCAGCAGCTTAGGACTTTCTAGCGGGACCTACGAGCAGTACTTC

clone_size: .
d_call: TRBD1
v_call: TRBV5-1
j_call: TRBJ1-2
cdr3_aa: CASSLATGGPSGYTF
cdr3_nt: TGCGCCAGCAGCTTGGCTACAGGGGGCCCATCGGGCTACACCTTC

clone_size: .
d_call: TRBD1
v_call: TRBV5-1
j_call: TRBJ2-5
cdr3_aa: CASSPGQGQGEQYF
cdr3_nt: TGCGCCAGCAGCCCGGGACAGGGACAGGGTGAGCAGTACTTC

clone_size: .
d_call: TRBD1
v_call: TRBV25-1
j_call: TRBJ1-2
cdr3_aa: CASSPADRGLYGYTF
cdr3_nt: TGTGCCAGCAGCCCTGCAGACAGGGGGTTATATGGCTACACCTTC

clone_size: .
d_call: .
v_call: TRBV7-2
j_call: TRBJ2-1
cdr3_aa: CASSPSRLSYNEQFF
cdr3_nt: TGTGCCAGCAGCCCAAGCAGGCTAAGCTACAATGAGCAGTTCTTC